These T cell receptor beta chains were read from a single sample in a study of blood T cells in healthy people across ages. TCRdb analysed the 5' RACE reads with MiXCR anew, one entry per CDR3 protein. Here the sample spans approximately 700,000 distinct CDR3 sequences, 32% being singletons. Sequenced sample: blood. The source of these receptors is an elderly woman in good health. Both conserved end residues are part of each CDR3. The D gene is left open where the match is weak. Part of the rows lack a size; the others show once, few, many or a class for expanded clones.

cdr3_nt	cdr3_aa	j_call	clone_size	d_call	v_call
TGTGCCAGCAGCCCTGTAGGGACAGACACCTATGGCTACACCTTC	CASSPVGTDTYGYTF	TRBJ1-2	many	TRBD1	TRBV7-2
TGTGCCAGCAGTTTAAGGCTCAGAACAGATGCGCAGTATTTT	CASSLRLRTDAQYF	TRBJ2-3	NA	NA	TRBV12-3/TRBV12-4
TGCAGTGCTAGAGATAGGACTACCCAACAAGGGACCCAGTACTTC	CSARDRTTQQGTQYF	TRBJ2-5	NA	NA	TRBV20-1
TGCGCCAACTCGGGACGGGGGAGCACCGGGGAGCTGTTTTTT	CANSGRGSTGELFF	TRBJ2-2	NA	NA	TRBV5-1
TGTGCCAGCAGCCAAGATTTAATAGGGACTGAAGCTTTCTTT	CASSQDLIGTEAFF	TRBJ1-1	few	NA	TRBV3-1
TGTGCCAGCTATCATAGCGGGGAGATCTCTGGCGAGCAGTACTTC	CASYHSGEISGEQYF	TRBJ2-7	many	TRBD2	TRBV6-6
TGTACCAGCAGCTTAGACCGAAACACTGAAGCTTTCTTT	CTSSLDRNTEAFF	TRBJ1-1	NA	NA	TRBV7-9
TGTGCCAGCAGTTACCAGGCGGGGGGGAACAATGAGCAGTTCTTC	CASSYQAGGNNEQFF	TRBJ2-1	many	TRBD2	TRBV6-6
TGCAGTGCTAGCCGGGTCGGTGAGACCCAGTACTTC	CSASRVGETQYF	TRBJ2-5	many	NA	TRBV20-1
TGTGCCAGCAGTTTTGCTACCGGGACAGGGGTTCAGCCCCAGCATTTT	CASSFATGTGVQPQHF	TRBJ1-5	NA	TRBD1	TRBV28
TGTGCCAGCAGCTTAGACAGGGTTGGCCAGTACTTC	CASSLDRVGQYF	TRBJ2-7	NA	NA	TRBV7-2
TGTGCCAGCAGCCAAGATCTCCCCGGCAGCGTGCAACAAGAGACCCAGTACTTC	CASSQDLPGSVQQETQYF	TRBJ2-5	NA	NA	TRBV4-2
TGTGCCAGCAGTTTTCGACACGCGGATCACACAGATACGCAGTATTTT	CASSFRHADHTDTQYF	TRBJ2-3	NA	NA	TRBV12-3/TRBV12-4
TGCAGCGTCAAGCATGGCTATGGCTACACCTTC	CSVKHGYGYTF	TRBJ1-2	many	NA	TRBV29-1
TGCAGTGCTAGGGGGGGGAATGAGCAGTTCTTC	CSARGGNEQFF	TRBJ2-1	many	TRBD2	TRBV20-1
TGTGCCAGCAGCTTGAGACAGGGAAGCAATTCACCCCTCCACTTT	CASSLRQGSNSPLHF	TRBJ1-6	NA	TRBD1	TRBV3-1
TGTGCCAGCAAAGCGGGGGGTCGGAGTAGGGAGACCCAGTACTTC	CASKAGGRSRETQYF	TRBJ2-5	many	TRBD2	TRBV5-6
TGTGCCAGCAGTAGGGGGGACAGGGGAATCGGCGAGCAGTACTTC	CASSRGDRGIGEQYF	TRBJ2-7	NA	TRBD1	TRBV6-5
TGTGCCAGCAGTTCTTTCGGGACAGAAGAGACCCAGTACTTC	CASSSFGTEETQYF	TRBJ2-5	NA	TRBD1	TRBV12-3/TRBV12-4
TGTGCCAGCAGCTCCCTAATGGTCCACGAGCAGTACTTC	CASSSLMVHEQYF	TRBJ2-7	many	NA	TRBV7-2
TGTGCCAGCAGCTTATGGAAGACAGATTCACCCCTCCACTTT	CASSLWKTDSPLHF	TRBJ1-6	few	NA	TRBV7-8
TGTGCCAGCAGCTTGACGACAGAGGAGTACTTC	CASSLTTEEYF	TRBJ2-5	many	NA	TRBV11-2
TGCAGTGCTAGCGGCTGGCTAGCGCAAGAGACCCAGTACTTC	CSASGWLAQETQYF	TRBJ2-5	NA	NA	TRBV20-1
TGCGCCAGCAGCCAAAACGACAGGTTAAAGGAGACCCAGTACTTC	CASSQNDRLKETQYF	TRBJ2-5	many	NA	TRBV5-1
TGCAGTGCTAGAGATTTAATGTACGCGGGGGGGCGCGAGCAGTACTTC	CSARDLMYAGGREQYF	TRBJ2-7	many	TRBD2	TRBV20-1
TGTGCCAGCAGCCCACAAAGCGGGGGGAGTAGCACAGATACGCAGTATTTT	CASSPQSGGSSTDTQYF	TRBJ2-3	many	TRBD2	TRBV7-2
TGCAGTGCTTGGACTAGCGGGACCCCCCTCTCCTACGAGCAGTACTTC	CSAWTSGTPLSYEQYF	TRBJ2-7	NA	TRBD2	TRBV20-1
TGCAGCGTTGGCCTCGGACTACCCTTTGGAGTTACGCAGTATTTT	CSVGLGLPFGVTQYF	TRBJ2-3	NA	NA	TRBV29-1
TGTGCCAGCAGTTACTCCGGGACTAGCGGGACAACCTACGAGCAGTACTTC	CASSYSGTSGTTYEQYF	TRBJ2-7	NA	TRBD2	TRBV6-2/TRBV6-3
TGTGCCAGCAGCCCGTCCCGGGACAGGGACAATGAGCAGTTCTTC	CASSPSRDRDNEQFF	TRBJ2-1	few	TRBD1	TRBV14
TGTGCCAGCGGCGTCGGACAGGGAGAAGCTGGCTACACCTTC	CASGVGQGEAGYTF	TRBJ1-2	NA	TRBD1	TRBV7-3
TGTGCCATCAGGGCCTTGACGGTTAAGGGGGACAATGAGCAGTTCTTC	CAIRALTVKGDNEQFF	TRBJ2-1	NA	NA	TRBV10-3
TGCAGCGTTGGGCGGGTAGCGGAGTACCAAGAGACCCAGTACTTC	CSVGRVAEYQETQYF	TRBJ2-5	NA	NA	TRBV29-1
TGCAGTGCTCCCGGTCCGGGATTCTACGAGCAGTACTTC	CSAPGPGFYEQYF	TRBJ2-7	many	NA	TRBV20-1
TGTGCCACCAGCAGAGTTGGAAGCGGGCGTAGGGAGCAGTTCTTC	CATSRVGSGRREQFF	TRBJ2-1	many	NA	TRBV15
TGTGCCAGCAGCTTAGAAGGGGCTTGGGGGGCCAACGTCCTGACTTTC	CASSLEGAWGANVLTF	TRBJ2-6	many	NA	TRBV7-9
TGTGCCAGCAACCACAACCAAGAGACCCAGTACTTC	CASNHNQETQYF	TRBJ2-5	many	NA	TRBV7-2
TGTGCCAGCAGCCAAGGGACAGGGGCCCCCTCCTACGAGCAGTACTTC	CASSQGTGAPSYEQYF	TRBJ2-7	many	TRBD1	TRBV4-2
TGTGCCAGCAGCCAAGCTTATTCCCTTCTCTCGGCCGGGGAGCTGTTTTTT	CASSQAYSLLSAGELFF	TRBJ2-2	few	NA	TRBV3-1
TGTGCCAGCAGTCTGGGGGGACAGGGGTACAATGAGCAGTTCTTC	CASSLGGQGYNEQFF	TRBJ2-1	many	TRBD1	TRBV12-3/TRBV12-4
TGCGGTGCTAGAATGTTGGGGGGCGGGGGGAACACTGAAGCTTTCTTT	CGARMLGGGGNTEAFF	TRBJ1-1	NA	NA	TRBV20-1
TGTGCCAGCAGCCCTACTAGCGGGGGGCCGTCCTACGAGCAGTACTTC	CASSPTSGGPSYEQYF	TRBJ2-7	many	TRBD2	TRBV3-1
TGTGCCAGCAGCTGGGGGGACAGACCCTACAATGAGCAGTTCTTC	CASSWGDRPYNEQFF	TRBJ2-1	many	NA	TRBV5-6
TGTGCCGGCAGCCGGGCAGATACGCAGTATTTT	CAGSRADTQYF	TRBJ2-3	NA	NA	TRBV12-3/TRBV12-4
TGCAGTGCTAGAGTTCGGGACAGGTACCCAGATACGCAGTATTTT	CSARVRDRYPDTQYF	TRBJ2-3	NA	TRBD1	TRBV20-1
TGTGCCAGCAGTTACCAGGGTGGAACTGAAGCTTTCTTT	CASSYQGGTEAFF	TRBJ1-1	many	NA	TRBV6-6